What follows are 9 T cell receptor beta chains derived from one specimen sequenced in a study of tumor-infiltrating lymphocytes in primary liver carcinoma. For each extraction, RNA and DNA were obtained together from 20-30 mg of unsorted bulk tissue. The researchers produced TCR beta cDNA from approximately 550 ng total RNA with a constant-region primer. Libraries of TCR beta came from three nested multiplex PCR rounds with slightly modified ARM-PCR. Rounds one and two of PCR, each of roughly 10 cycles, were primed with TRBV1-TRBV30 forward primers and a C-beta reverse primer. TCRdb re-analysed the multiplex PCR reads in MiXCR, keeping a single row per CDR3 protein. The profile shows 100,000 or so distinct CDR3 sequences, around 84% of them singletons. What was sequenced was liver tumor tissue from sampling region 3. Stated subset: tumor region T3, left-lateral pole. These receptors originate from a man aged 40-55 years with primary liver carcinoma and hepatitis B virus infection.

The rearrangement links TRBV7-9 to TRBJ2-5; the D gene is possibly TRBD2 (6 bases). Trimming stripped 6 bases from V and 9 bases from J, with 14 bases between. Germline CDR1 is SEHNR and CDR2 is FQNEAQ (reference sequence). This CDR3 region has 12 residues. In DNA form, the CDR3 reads TGTGCCAGCAGGCAGGAAGGGGAGGCCCAGTACTTC. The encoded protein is CASRQEGEAQYF.

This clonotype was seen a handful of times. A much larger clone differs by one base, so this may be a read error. The CDR3 protein is CASTSGSNGFQYF. In DNA form, the CDR3 reads TGTGCCAGCACTTCGGGTAGTAACGGGTTCCAGTACTTC. The chain is built from TRBV28 and TRBJ2-7; D unresolved. The CDR3 covers 13 residues. The ends were cut back, 7 bases at V and 10 bases at J, with 20 bases in the middle. The V gene's germline CDR1 is MDHEN and CDR2 SYDVKM.

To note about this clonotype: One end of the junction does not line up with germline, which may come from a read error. The CDR3 reads CASGLGVSNNEQSF. The DNA for the CDR3 is TGTGCCAGCGGCTTAGGCGTATCGAACAATGAGCAGTCCTTC. The V and J genes are TRBV11-3 and TRBJ2-1; no clear D gene. Germline assignment: CDR1 SGHNT and CDR2 YENEEA. The CDR3 contains 14 residues.

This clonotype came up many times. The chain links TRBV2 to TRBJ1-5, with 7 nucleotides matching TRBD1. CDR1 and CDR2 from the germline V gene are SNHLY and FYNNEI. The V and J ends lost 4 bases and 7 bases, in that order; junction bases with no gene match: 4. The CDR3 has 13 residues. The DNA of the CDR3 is TGTGCCAGCAGTGTCCAGGGGGGACAGCCCCAGCATTTT. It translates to CASSVQGGQPQHF.

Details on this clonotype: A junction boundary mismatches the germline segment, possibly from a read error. CDR3 in amino acids: CSWGDSLKTEAFF. CDR3 sequence (DNA): TGCAGCTGGGGAGACAGCCTGAAGACTGAAGCTTTCTTT. This chain joins TRBV29-1 and TRBJ1-1; D is possibly TRBD1 (5 bases). Germline V lookup: CDR1 SQVTM, CDR2 ANQGSEA. This CDR3 has 13 residues.

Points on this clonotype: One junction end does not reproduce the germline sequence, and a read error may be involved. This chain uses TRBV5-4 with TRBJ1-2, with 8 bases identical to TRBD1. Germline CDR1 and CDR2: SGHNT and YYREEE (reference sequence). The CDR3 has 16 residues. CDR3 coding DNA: TGCGCCAGCAGCGGCGCCCACTCCGGGACAGGATATGGCTACATCTTC. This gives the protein CASSGAHSGTGYGYIF.

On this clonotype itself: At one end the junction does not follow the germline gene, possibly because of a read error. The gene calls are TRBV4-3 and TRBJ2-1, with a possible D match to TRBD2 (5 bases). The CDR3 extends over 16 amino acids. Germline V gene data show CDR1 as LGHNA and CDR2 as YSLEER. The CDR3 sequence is CASSQNVAGSYNDQFF. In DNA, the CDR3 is TGCGCCAGCAGCCAAAATGTGGCGGGCTCCTACAATGATCAGTTCTTC.

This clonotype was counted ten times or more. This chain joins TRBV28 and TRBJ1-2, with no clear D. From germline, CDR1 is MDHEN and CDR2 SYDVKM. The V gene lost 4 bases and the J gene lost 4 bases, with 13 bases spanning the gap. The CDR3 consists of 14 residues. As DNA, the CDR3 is TGTGCCAGCAGTTCCAATTACGGGGTCTATGGCTACACCTTC. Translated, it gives CASSSNYGVYGYTF.

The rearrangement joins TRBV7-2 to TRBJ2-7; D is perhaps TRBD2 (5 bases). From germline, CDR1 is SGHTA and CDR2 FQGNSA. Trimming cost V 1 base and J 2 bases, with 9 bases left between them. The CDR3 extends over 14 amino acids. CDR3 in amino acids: CASSLGRGPYEQYF. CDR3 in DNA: TGTGCCAGCAGCTTAGGGAGAGGGCCCTACGAGCAGTACTTC.